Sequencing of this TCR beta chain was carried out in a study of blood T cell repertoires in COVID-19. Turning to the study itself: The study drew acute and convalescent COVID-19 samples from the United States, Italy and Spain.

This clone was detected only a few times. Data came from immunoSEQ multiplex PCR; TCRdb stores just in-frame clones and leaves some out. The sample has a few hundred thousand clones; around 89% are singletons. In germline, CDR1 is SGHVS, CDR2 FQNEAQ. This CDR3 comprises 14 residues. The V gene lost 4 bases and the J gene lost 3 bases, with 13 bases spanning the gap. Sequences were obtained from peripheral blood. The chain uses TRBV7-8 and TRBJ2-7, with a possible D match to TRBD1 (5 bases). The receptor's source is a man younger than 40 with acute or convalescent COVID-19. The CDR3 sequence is CASSSTQGYYEQYF. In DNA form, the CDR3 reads TGTGCCAGCAGCTCCACTCAGGGATACTACGAGCAGTACTTC.